These 16 T cell receptor beta chains were all obtained from the same sample, sequenced in a study of T cells after yellow fever vaccination. In TCRdb, the 5' RACE reads were re-called with MiXCR into one record per CDR3 protein. Of hundreds of thousands of distinct CDR3 sequences listed, roughly a sixth are singletons. Here the sequenced sample was PBMCs, taken before the yellow fever booster vaccination. The receptors derive from a young man who received the YFV17D yellow fever vaccine.

This clonotype was seen more than once but under ten times. The chain has TRBV5-1 and TRBJ2-7, with D perhaps matching TRBD1 or TRBD2 (5 bases each). V lost 4 bases and J lost 6, with 17 bases in between. Germline assignment: CDR1 SGHRS and CDR2 YFSETQ. CDR3 length: 14 residues. This CDR3 reads CASSPRDGSSEQYF. CDR3 DNA sequence: TGCGCCAGCAGCCCCAGGGACGGCTCAAGCGAGCAGTACTTC.

J is TRBJ1-2 and V is TRBV6-5; no reliable D call. The germline gives CDR1 MNHEY, CDR2 SVGAGI. This CDR3 contains 13 residues. The germline V and J ends were trimmed by 2 bases and 4 bases, with 8 bases remaining between them. The CDR3 loop is CASSYGGIYGYTF. The CDR3 bases are TGTGCCAGCAGTTACGGCGGGATCTATGGCTACACCTTC.

This clonotype was seen only a few times. The chain combines TRBV7-2 with TRBJ2-2, with 8 bases matching TRBD1. Per the germline V gene, CDR1 is SGHTA and CDR2 is FQGNSA. J lost 4 bases, V lost 6 bases, and 4 bases had no gene match. The CDR3 consists of 14 residues. The CDR3 coding sequence is TGTGCCAGCAGGCGGACAGGGCGCACCGGGGAGCTGTTTTTT. Translation gives CASRRTGRTGELFF.

The rearrangement joins TRBV7-8 to TRBJ1-1; possibly TRBD1 for D (6 bases). The CDR3 loop spans 15 amino acids. V gave up 2 bases and J gave up 0 bases, with 10 bases separating them. The germline V gene has CDR1 SGHVS and CDR2 FQNEAQ. CDR3 sequence: CASSLSSGVNTEAFF. The CDR3 DNA sequence: TGTGCCAGCAGCTTATCTTCAGGGGTGAACACTGAAGCTTTCTTT.

This clonotype was observed many times. The chain carries TRBV5-5 and TRBJ1-5, with TRBD1 identical over 8 bases. The CDR3 is 16 residues long. Germline CDR1 reads SGHKS; CDR2 reads YYEKEE (reference sequence). With 0 bases clipped from V and 3 bases from J, the junction kept 5 bases outside the gene matches. Written as DNA, the CDR3 is TGTGCCAGCAGCTTGGTTCACAGGGGGGACAATCAGCCCCAGCATTTT. Amino acid sequence: CASSLVHRGDNQPQHF.

This clonotype was detected a few times. Written as DNA, the CDR3 is TGTGCCAGCAGCCCACCGGGACGGGTGAATAATTCACCCCTCCACTTT. The encoded protein is CASSPPGRVNNSPLHF. J is TRBJ1-6 and V is TRBV7-9; tentative D call: TRBD1 (5 bases). Per the germline V gene, CDR1 is SEHNR and CDR2 is FQNEAQ (reference sequence). V was trimmed by 5 bases and J by 5 bases, leaving 16 bases between them. The CDR3 has 16 residues.

In its sample, this clonotype was seen a few times. The chain joins TRBV14 to TRBJ2-3; D is unclear. V gave up 1 base and J gave up 12 bases, with 11 bases separating them. CDR3 length: 12 amino acids. Germline V gene lookup returns CDR1 SGHDN and CDR2 FVKESK. The CDR3 DNA sequence: TGTGCCAGCAGCCAAGGATTGGGCCCTCAGTATTTT. This sequence encodes CASSQGLGPQYF. Based on the CDR3 plus reference TRBV14 and TRBJ2-3, the full variable domain is EAGVTQFPSHSVIEKGQTVTLRCDPISGHDNLYWYRRVMGKEIKFLLHFVKESKQDESGMPNNRFLAERTGGTYSTLKVQPAELEDSGVYFCASSQGLGPQYFGPGTRLTVL.

The rearrangement uses TRBV25-1 and TRBJ2-7; TRBD2 might be the D (6 bases). Germline V gene data show CDR1 as MGHDK and CDR2 as SYGVNS. V was cut by 5 bases and J by 6 bases, with 14 bases left in between. The CDR3 contains 13 residues. The CDR3 loop is CASSSNRGSEQYF. In DNA, the CDR3 is TGTGCCAGCAGTTCAAACCGGGGGAGCGAGCAGTACTTC.

This clonotype turned up a few times. The rearrangement uses TRBV20-1 and TRBJ2-4; D is unclear. The CDR3 runs 16 residues. V was shortened by 5 bases and J by 0 bases, with 17 bases between the two germline ends. CDR1 DFQATT and CDR2 SNEGSKA come from the germline V gene (reference sequence). CDR3 amino acids: CSAPAGQAVAKNIQYF. Written as DNA, the CDR3 is TGCAGTGCTCCAGCCGGGCAGGCGGTAGCCAAAAACATTCAGTACTTC.

The sample holds a few counts of this clonotype. DNA of the CDR3: TGCAGTCAAGACAGGGCCTATGGCTACACCTTC. It codes for CSQDRAYGYTF. The rearrangement joins TRBV20-1 to TRBJ1-2; TRBD1 matches at 7 bases. Germline CDR1 DFQATT, CDR2 SNEGSKA (reference sequence). Losses at the gene ends were 8 bases for V and 4 bases for J; bases not matched to a gene: 4. CDR3 length: 11 amino acids.

This clonotype was recorded at least ten times. The chain has TRBV7-9 and TRBJ1-4, with unresolved D. The V end was cut by 1 base, the J end by 7 bases, with 13 bases between. The CDR3 consists of 15 residues. Germline assignment: CDR1 SEHNR and CDR2 FQNEAQ (reference sequence). Here the CDR3 DNA reads TGTGCCAGCAGCTTAGGAGGCTCCTGGGGTGAAAAACTGTTTTTT. This encodes CASSLGGSWGEKLFF.

The V and J genes are TRBV29-1 and TRBJ2-1; 12 nucleotides agree with TRBD1. With 6 bases clipped from V and 8 bases from J, the junction kept 5 bases outside the gene matches. The CDR3 totals 13 residues. Germline loops: CDR1 SQVTM, CDR2 ANQGSEA. CDR3 sequence: CSVGDRGLDEQFF. CDR3 DNA sequence: TGCAGCGTCGGGGACAGGGGGCTTGATGAGCAGTTCTTC.

The chain combines TRBV27 with TRBJ1-1, with D maybe TRBD1 (5 bases). This CDR3 is 16 amino acids long. V shed 7 bases and J shed 3 bases, with 21 bases lying between them. Per the germline V gene, CDR1 is MNHEY and CDR2 is SMNVEV (reference sequence). The CDR3 here is CASNPIGTGGYTEAFF. DNA of the CDR3: TGTGCCAGCAACCCTATCGGGACGGGGGGTTACACTGAAGCTTTCTTT.

The table lists this clonotype with a few counts. The chain joins TRBV20-1 to TRBJ2-1, with D possibly TRBD1 on 6 matching bases. Germline CDR1 DFQATT, CDR2 SNEGSKA (reference sequence). V lost 6 bases and J 4 bases, leaving 16 bases between the germline ends. The CDR3 totals 14 residues. The CDR3 reads CSAYTGTYYNEQFF. In DNA, the CDR3 is TGCAGTGCATATACCGGGACATATTACAATGAGCAGTTCTTC.

This clonotype was detected only a few times. The rearrangement joins TRBV7-9 to TRBJ2-1; 7 bases are a match to TRBD2. V shed 2 bases, J shed 4 bases, and the junction held 2 bases outside the gene matches. There are 14 residues in the CDR3. From germline, CDR1 is SEHNR and CDR2 FQNEAQ (reference sequence). CDR3 sequence reads: CASSLLGRYNEQFF. CDR3 sequence (DNA): TGTGCCAGCAGCTTACTCGGGAGGTACAATGAGCAGTTCTTC.

This clonotype has just a few counts. The junction does not match germline at one end; this may be a read error. V and J are TRBV11-2 and TRBJ2-1, with TRBD2 matching over 7 bases. The CDR3 spans 11 residues. Germline V gene data show CDR1 as SGHAT and CDR2 as FQNNGV. The CDR3 protein is CASSWGGTTLF. The CDR3, as DNA: TGTGCCAGCAGCTGGGGGGGTACCACACTCTTC.